A single T cell receptor beta chain is shown here with its context. This specimen comes from a study of T cell responses to AZD1222 COVID-19 vaccine. CDR3 length: 15 amino acids. Per germline, CDR1 MDHEN and CDR2 SYDVKM. The V end lost 4 bases, the J end lost 10 bases, and 20 bases lay between the germline ends. The assay was immunoSEQ multiplex PCR, and TCRdb's table has in-frame clones only and misses some. The sample has fewer than 200,000 clones, roughly 94% seen once; the top ten hold about 4.5%. The receptor's source is an adult in good health. Here the sequenced sample was peripheral blood, taken on day 0 of MenACWY control vaccination. V and J are TRBV28 and TRBJ2-1; D is possibly TRBD2 (7 bases). The CDR3 bases are TGTGCCAGCAGTTATGGGGGGCGGGAGTGGGAAGAGCAGTTCTTC. Amino acid sequence: CASSYGGREWEEQFF.